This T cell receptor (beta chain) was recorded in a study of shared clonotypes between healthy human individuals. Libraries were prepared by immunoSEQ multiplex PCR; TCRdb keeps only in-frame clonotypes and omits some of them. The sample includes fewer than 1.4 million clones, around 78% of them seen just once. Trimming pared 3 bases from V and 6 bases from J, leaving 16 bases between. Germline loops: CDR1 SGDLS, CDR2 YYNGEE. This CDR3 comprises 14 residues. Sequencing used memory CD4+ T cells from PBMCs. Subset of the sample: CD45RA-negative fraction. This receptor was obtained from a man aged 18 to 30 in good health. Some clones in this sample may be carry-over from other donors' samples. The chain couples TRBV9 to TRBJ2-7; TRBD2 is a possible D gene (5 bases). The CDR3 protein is CASSANPSFGEQYF. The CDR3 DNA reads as TGTGCCAGCAGCGCAAACCCTAGCTTCGGCGAGCAGTACTTC.